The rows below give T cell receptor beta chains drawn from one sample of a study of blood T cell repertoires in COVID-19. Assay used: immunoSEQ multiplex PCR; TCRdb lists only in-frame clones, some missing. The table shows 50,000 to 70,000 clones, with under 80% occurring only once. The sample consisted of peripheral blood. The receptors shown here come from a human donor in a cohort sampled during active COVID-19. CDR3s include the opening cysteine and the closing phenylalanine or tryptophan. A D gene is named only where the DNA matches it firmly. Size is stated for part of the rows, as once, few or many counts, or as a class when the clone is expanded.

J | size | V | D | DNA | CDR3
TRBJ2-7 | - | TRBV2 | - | TGTGCCAGCAGCCTAGCGAACTACGAGCAGTACTTC | CASSLANYEQYF
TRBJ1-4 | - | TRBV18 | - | TGTGCCAGCTCACCACGGGCAACCTGGGCAAATGAAAAACTGTTTTTT | CASSPRATWANEKLFF
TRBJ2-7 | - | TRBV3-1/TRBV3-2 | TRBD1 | TGTGCCAGCAGCCAAGACGAGGGGGCCCTGTACGAGCAGTACTTC | CASSQDEGALYEQYF
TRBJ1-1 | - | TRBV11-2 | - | TGTGCCAGCAGCTTAGCCCTCGCGGACAGTGAAGCTTTCTTT | CASSLALADSEAFF
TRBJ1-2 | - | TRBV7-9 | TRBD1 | TGTGCCAGCAGCTTAGGACAGGGATCTGGCTACACCTTC | CASSLGQGSGYTF
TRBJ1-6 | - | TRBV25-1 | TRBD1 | TGTGCCAGCAGTCCCCAGGACAGGGCGGCCCTCCACTTT | CASSPQDRAALHF
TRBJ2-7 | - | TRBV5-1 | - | TGCGCCAGCAGCGCGCCCTCCCGGGGCGAGCAGTACTTC | CASSAPSRGEQYF
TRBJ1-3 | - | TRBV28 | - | TGTGCCACCCTACAGGTTAGCTCTGGAAACACCATATATTTT | CATLQVSSGNTIYF
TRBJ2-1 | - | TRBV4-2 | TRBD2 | TGTGCCAGCAGCCCTAGCGGTACCTACAATGAGCAGTTCTTC | CASSPSGTYNEQFF
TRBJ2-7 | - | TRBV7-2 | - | TGTGCCAGCAGCTTAGGGGGGGGCGGGGCCTCCTACGAGCAGTACTTC | CASSLGGGGASYEQYF
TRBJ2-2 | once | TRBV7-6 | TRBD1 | TGTGCCAGCAGCCCCATTTCGGGACAGCGGAACACCGGGGAGCTGTTTTTT | CASSPISGQRNTGELFF
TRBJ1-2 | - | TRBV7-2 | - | TGTGCCAGCAGCTTCAATGTGAACTCATATGGCTACACCTTC | CASSFNVNSYGYTF
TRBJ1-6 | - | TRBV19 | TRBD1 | TGTGCCAGTAGGCTGACAGGGCAAGGGAGTTCACCCCTCCACTTT | CASRLTGQGSSPLHF
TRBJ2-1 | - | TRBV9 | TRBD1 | TGTGCCAGCAGCGTAGGCAGACAGGGGAGCTCCTACAATGAGCAGTTCTTC | CASSVGRQGSSYNEQFF
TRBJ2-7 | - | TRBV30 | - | TGTGCCTGGAGTAGATGGTCGGGGGCCTACGAGCAGTACTTC | CAWSRWSGAYEQYF
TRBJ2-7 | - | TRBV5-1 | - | TGCGCCAGCAGCTTCGGGCTAGTGGGAGGAATTGAGCAGTACTTC | CASSFGLVGGIEQYF
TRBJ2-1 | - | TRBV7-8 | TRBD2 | TGTGCCAGCACCCTCTACTGGACTAGCGGACCCTCCTACAATGAGCAGTTCTTC | CASTLYWTSGPSYNEQFF
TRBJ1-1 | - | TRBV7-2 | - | TGTGCCAGCAGCTTAGAGGGGATTGACACTGAAGCTTTCTTT | CASSLEGIDTEAFF
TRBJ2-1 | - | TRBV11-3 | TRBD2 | TGTGCCAGCAGCTTAGAGCGGGGGTCTTACAATGAGCAGTTCTTC | CASSLERGSYNEQFF
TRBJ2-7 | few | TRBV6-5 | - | TGTGCCAGCAGTTACTCGAAAATAACAGGTTCTCACGAGCAGTACTTC | CASSYSKITGSHEQYF
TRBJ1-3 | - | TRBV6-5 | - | TGTGCCAGCAATAGGGGCGGAAACACCATATATTTT | CASNRGGNTIYF
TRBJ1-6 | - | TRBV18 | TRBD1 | TGTGCCAGCTCACCCGTACCAAACAGGGGCAGGATCGATAATTCACCCCTCCACTTT | CASSPVPNRGRIDNSPLHF
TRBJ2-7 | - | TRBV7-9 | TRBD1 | TGTGCCAGCAGCCCAAAGCCGACAGGACCAGGGGGCGAGCAGTACTTC | CASSPKPTGPGGEQYF
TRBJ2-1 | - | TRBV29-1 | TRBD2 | TGCAGCGTTGAGGAAGCGGGAGGATATGAGCAGTTCTTC | CSVEEAGGYEQFF
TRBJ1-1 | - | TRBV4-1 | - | TGCGCCAGCAGCCCGCCGTGGCAGGGCAAAGCTTTCTTT | CASSPPWQGKAFF
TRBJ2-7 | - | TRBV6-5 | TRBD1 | TGTGCCAGCAGTTACTCCCGGACAGGGGGCGGTTACTTC | CASSYSRTGGGYF
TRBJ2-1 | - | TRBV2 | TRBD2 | TGTGCCAGCAGGACTAGCTCTTGGTCCTACAATGAGCAGTTCTTC | CASRTSSWSYNEQFF
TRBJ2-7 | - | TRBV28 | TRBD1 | TGTGCCAGCAGTATTACAGGGGTTAAAGAGCAGTACTTC | CASSITGVKEQYF
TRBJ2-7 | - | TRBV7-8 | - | TGTGCCAGCAGCCCCCGGGCTAGCGCAAATTCCTACGAGCAGTACTTC | CASSPRASANSYEQYF
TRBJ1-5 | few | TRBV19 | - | TGTGCCAGTAACGGGGGTGCCTGGCCCCAGCATTTT | CASNGGAWPQHF
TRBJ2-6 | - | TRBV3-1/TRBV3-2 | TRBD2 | TGTGCCAGCAGCCCCCCGCGAGGCGGGAGCTCTGGGGCCAACGTCCTGACTTTC | CASSPPRGGSSGANVLTF
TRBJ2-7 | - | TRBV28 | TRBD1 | TGTGCCAGCAGTGTGGGACAGGGAATCTACGAGCAGTACTTC | CASSVGQGIYEQYF
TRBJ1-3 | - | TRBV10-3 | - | TGTGCCATCAGTGATGACATTTACTCTGGAAACACCATATATTTT | CAISDDIYSGNTIYF
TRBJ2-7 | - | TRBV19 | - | TGTGCCAGTAGTATTGCGAGCGGAACCTACGAGCAGTACTTC | CASSIASGTYEQYF
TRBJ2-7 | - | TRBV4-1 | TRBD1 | TGCGCCAGCAGCTACGACAGGGGGGAGTCCTACGAGCAGTACTTC | CASSYDRGESYEQYF
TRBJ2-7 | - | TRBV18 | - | TGTGCCAGCTCATCTTTTCAGGGGTTCATCGACGAGCAGTACTTC | CASSSFQGFIDEQYF
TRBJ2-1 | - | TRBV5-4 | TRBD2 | TGTGCCAGCAGCCGACTAGCGGGAGGTGAGTTGGATGAGCAGTTCTTC | CASSRLAGGELDEQFF
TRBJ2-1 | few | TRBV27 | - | TGTGCCAGCAGGAATTCCGCAGGACAACACAATGAGCAGTTCTTC | CASRNSAGQHNEQFF
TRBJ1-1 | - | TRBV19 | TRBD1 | TGTGCCAGTAGTTGGACAGGGTTTGAGGCTTTCTTT | CASSWTGFEAFF
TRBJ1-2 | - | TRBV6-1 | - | TGTCCACAGAAATCAACAGAAACTAACTATGGCTACACCTTC | CPQKSTETNYGYTF
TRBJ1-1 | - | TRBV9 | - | TGTGCCAGCAGCGAGGGGGGGCTGAACACTGAAGCTTTCTTT | CASSEGGLNTEAFF
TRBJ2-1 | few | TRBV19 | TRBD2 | TGTGCCAGTAGTAGCGGGAGGGACTACAATGAGCAGTTCTTC | CASSSGRDYNEQFF
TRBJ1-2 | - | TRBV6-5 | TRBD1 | TGTGCCACGAACAGGGGGTGGAACTATGGCTACACCTTC | CATNRGWNYGYTF
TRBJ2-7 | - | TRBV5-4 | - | TGTGCCAGCAGCTTGGGGCAGGGGCCTTCCTACGAGCAGTACTTC | CASSLGQGPSYEQYF
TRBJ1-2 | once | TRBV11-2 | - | TGTGCCAGCAGCCACCCAGGGGCTGGCTACACCTTC | CASSHPGAGYTF
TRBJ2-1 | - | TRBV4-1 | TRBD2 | TGCGCCAGCAGCCTAACGGGACTAGCATTCGATGAGCAGTTCTTC | CASSLTGLAFDEQFF
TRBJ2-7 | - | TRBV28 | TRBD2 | TGTGCCACTACTACTAGCGGCAAGGAGCAGTACTTC | CATTTSGKEQYF
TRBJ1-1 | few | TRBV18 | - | TGTGCCAGCTCACGGGACATTTTCAGGGGCGTGAACACTGAAGCTTTCTTT | CASSRDIFRGVNTEAFF
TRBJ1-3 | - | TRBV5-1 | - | TGCGCCAGCAGCGCCCCAGAGGCTGGAAACACCATATATTTT | CASSAPEAGNTIYF
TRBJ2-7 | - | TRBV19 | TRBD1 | TGTGCCAGTAGTCCCGGGACAGGGGTCGCCTACGAGCAGTACTTC | CASSPGTGVAYEQYF
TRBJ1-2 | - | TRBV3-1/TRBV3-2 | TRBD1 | TGTGCCAGCAGCCTCTTGACCGGGACAGGGGGGTATGGCTACACCTTC | CASSLLTGTGGYGYTF
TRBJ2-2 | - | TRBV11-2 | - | TGTGCCAGCAGCTTAGGTGCGGGACTCACGAACACCGGGGAGCTGTTTTTT | CASSLGAGLTNTGELFF
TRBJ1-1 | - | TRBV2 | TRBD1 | TGTGCCAGCAGTGGGGGACAGGGCTTAATGAACACTGAAGCTTTCTTT | CASSGGQGLMNTEAFF
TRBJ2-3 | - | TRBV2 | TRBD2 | TGTGCCAGCAGTGAGTGGCTAGCGGAAGGCACAGATACGCAGTATTTT | CASSEWLAEGTDTQYF
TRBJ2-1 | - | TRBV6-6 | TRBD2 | TGTGCCAGCAGTTATGAGCGGGGGGGCTTGAATGAGCAGTTCTTC | CASSYERGGLNEQFF
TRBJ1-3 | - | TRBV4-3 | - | TGCGCCAGCAGCCAAGTTTACAGAGAATCTGGAAACACCATATATTTT | CASSQVYRESGNTIYF
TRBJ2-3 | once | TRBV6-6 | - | TGTGCCAGCAGTTACTCCCGGGGGAGCGGGGATACGCAGTATTTT | CASSYSRGSGDTQYF
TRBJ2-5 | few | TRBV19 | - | TGTGCCAGTAGTTTGAGGGACACCCCCCAAGAGACCCAGTACTTC | CASSLRDTPQETQYF
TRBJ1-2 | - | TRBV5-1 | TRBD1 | TGCGCCAGCAGCTTCGGACAGGGGAGAACTCGCTACACCTTC | CASSFGQGRTRYTF